Shown below are 10 T cell receptor beta chains from a single sample sequenced in a study of blood T cell repertoires in COVID-19. Repertoires were generated with immunoSEQ multiplex PCR, while TCRdb's copy carries only in-frame clones and drops some. Of around 100,000 clones listed, approximately 92% are singletons. The sample was peripheral blood. The receptors here all came from a woman older than 75 with acute or convalescent COVID-19.

V is TRBV5-5 and J is TRBJ2-7; TRBD1 agrees at 7 bases. Germline CDR1 and CDR2: SGHKS and YYEKEE (reference sequence). The trim removed 4 bases at V and 7 bases at J, leaving 11 bases unmatched. The CDR3 loop spans 14 amino acids. The CDR3 nucleotides are TGTGCCAGCAGCCGGGACAGCCTTTTGGGGGAGCAGTACTTC. Amino acids: CASSRDSLLGEQYF.

The chain employs TRBV30 and TRBJ2-3; D unclear. Germline V lookup: CDR1 GTSNPN, CDR2 SVGIG (reference sequence). CDR3 size: 13 residues. V lost 2 bases, J lost 2 bases, and 8 bases lay in between. This CDR3 is CAWSPPNTDTQYF. CDR3 coding DNA: TGTGCCTGGAGTCCCCCCAACACAGATACGCAGTATTTT.

The J gene is TRBJ1-2, the V gene TRBV19; 8 bases match TRBD1. The CDR3 covers 17 residues. After removal of 5 bases from V and 0 bases from J, the junction contained 11 bases not matched to a gene. Germline V gene data show CDR1 as LNHDA and CDR2 as SQIVND (reference sequence). The CDR3 here is CASSRLTGAIANYGYTF. The CDR3, as DNA: TGTGCCAGTAGTCGACTGACAGGGGCCATAGCTAACTATGGCTACACCTTC. The full variable domain, rest sourced from reference TRBV19 and TRBJ1-2, is DGGITQSPKYLFRKEGQNVTLSCEQNLNHDAMYWYRQDPGQGLRLIYYSQIVNDFQKGDIAEGYSVSREKKESFPLTVTSAQKNPTAFYLCASSRLTGAIANYGYTFGSGTRLTVV.

On this clone: The junction does not match germline at one end; this may be a read error. The V gene is TRBV10-3, the J gene TRBJ2-3; TRBD2 matches at 9 bases. Germline CDR1 ENHRY, CDR2 SYGVKD. The length of the CDR3 is 14 residues. CDR3 region: CAIRERGATDTQYF. Written as DNA, the CDR3 is TGTGCCATCCGTGAGCGGGGGGCCACAGATACGCAGTATTTT.

The chain has TRBV30 and TRBJ1-5; D is possibly TRBD1 (5 bases). V was trimmed by 5 bases and J by 1 base, leaving 12 bases between them. The CDR3 totals 14 residues. CDR1 is GTSNPN and CDR2 is SVGIG in the germline V gene (reference sequence). The CDR3 is CAWGRGTSNQPQHF. Here the CDR3 DNA reads TGTGCCTGGGGACGGGGGACCAGCAATCAGCCCCAGCATTTT.

The chain uses TRBV6-5 and TRBJ2-7; D not certain. The CDR3 totals 11 residues. The germline V gene encodes CDR1 MNHEY and CDR2 SVGAGI. V was trimmed by 4 bases and J by 3 bases, leaving 4 bases between them. This CDR3 reads CASSSYYEQYF. The DNA for the CDR3 is TGTGCCAGCAGTTCTTACTACGAGCAGTACTTC.

The J gene is TRBJ2-5, the V gene TRBV4-3, with 9 bases identical to TRBD1. The V and J ends lost 2 bases and 5 bases, in that order; junction bases with no gene match: 3. CDR1 LGHNA and CDR2 YSLEER come from the germline V gene. The CDR3 consists of 14 residues. CDR3 sequence reads: CASSQYRGLETQYF. CDR3 DNA: TGCGCCAGCAGCCAATACAGGGGGCTGGAGACCCAGTACTTC.

This chain links TRBV27 with TRBJ1-1; 7 bases are a match to TRBD1. The trim removed 3 bases at V and 0 bases at J, leaving 10 bases unmatched. Germline lookup yields CDR1 MNHEY and CDR2 SMNVEV (reference sequence). There are 17 residues in the CDR3. The CDR3 coding sequence is TGTGCCAGCAGTTTGGCTCGGGACAGACTCATGAACACTGAAGCTTTCTTT. Translating it yields CASSLARDRLMNTEAFF.

The V gene is TRBV5-1, the J gene TRBJ1-2, with TRBD1 identical over 8 bases. Germline CDR1 and CDR2: SGHRS and YFSETQ. Trimming took 4 bases from V and 7 from J; bases not matched to a gene: 9. This CDR3 comprises 14 residues. CDR3 sequence reads: CASSLGQGGGGYTF. The CDR3 bases are TGCGCCAGCAGCCTCGGACAGGGCGGCGGTGGCTACACCTTC.

This clone has more than one count but fewer than ten. The V call is TRBV6-2 or TRBV6-3, the J call TRBJ2-3, with D possibly matching TRBD2 (5 bases). CDR1 and CDR2 from the germline V gene are MNHEY and SVGEGT. Trimming took off 6 bases at V and 4 bases at J, with 11 bases between the two ends. This CDR3 is 13 amino acids long. DNA for the CDR3: TGTGCCAGCAGCAAAACTAGGGCAGATACGCAGTATTTT. Translated: CASSKTRADTQYF.